The 18 T cell receptor beta chains listed next were all sequenced from one sample in a study of T cells in Graves' hyperthyroidism and ophthalmopathy. Amplification of TCR beta CDR3 regions used RNA as the template. The HTBI primer set served for first-round RT-PCR of the TCR CDR3. TCRdb independently ran MiXCR on the multiplex PCR reads; one entry per CDR3 protein. The sample lists about 350,000 distinct CDR3 sequences, roughly 13% occurring once. Sequencing input: blood. Every receptor here comes from a woman aged 30 to 39 with Graves' hyperthyroidism.

This clonotype was detected many times. The chain links TRBV2 to TRBJ2-3; maybe TRBD2 (5 bases). The CDR3 contains 11 residues. Per germline, CDR1 SNHLY and CDR2 FYNNEI. V lost 7 bases and J 6 bases, leaving 8 bases between the germline ends. The CDR3 protein is CASIGEDTQYF. The CDR3 DNA sequence: TGTGCCAGCATTGGGGAGGATACGCAGTATTTT.

The chain combines TRBV12-3 or TRBV12-4 with TRBJ2-3; 15 nucleotides agree with TRBD2. The length of the CDR3 is 15 residues. The junction had 2 bases not matched to a gene; V was cut back by 6 bases and J by 4 bases. The CDR3: CASSRTSGGADTQYF. CDR3 sequence (DNA): TGTGCCAGCAGCCGGACTAGCGGGGGGGCAGATACGCAGTATTTT.

This clonotype was found a few times. The V and J genes are TRBV7-6 and TRBJ1-4; D perhaps matches TRBD1 (5 bases). Trimming took 2 bases from V and 8 from J, leaving 21 bases between them. The CDR3 extends over 17 amino acids. The germline V gene has CDR1 SGHVS and CDR2 FNYEAQ. The CDR3 DNA sequence: TGTGCCAGCAGCTTATCTGTGGCTCTCGGGGGGATAGAAAAACTGTTTTTT. It encodes CASSLSVALGGIEKLFF.

The rearrangement uses TRBV29-1 and TRBJ2-3, with D unresolved. Trimming stripped 2 bases from V and 3 bases from J, with 9 bases between. This CDR3 spans 13 amino acids. Germline CDR1 reads SQVTM; CDR2 reads ANQGSEA. This CDR3 reads CSVEWASTDTQYF. The CDR3 DNA reads TGCAGCGTTGAATGGGCTTCGACAGATACGCAGTATTTT.

The genes are TRBV3-1 and TRBJ1-1; D perhaps matches TRBD1 (6 bases). This CDR3 contains 14 residues. V lost 7 bases, J lost 4 bases, and 16 bases lay in between. The germline V gene has CDR1 LGHDT and CDR2 YNNKEL (reference sequence). CDR3 sequence: CASNLGGKGTEAFF. CDR3 nucleotide sequence: TGTGCCAGCAACCTCGGGGGCAAGGGCACTGAAGCTTTCTTT. Full variable domain (rest looked up from reference TRBV3-1 and TRBJ1-1): DTAVSQTPKYLVTQMGNDKSIKCEQNLGHDTMYWYKQDSKKFLKIMFSYNNKELIINETVPNRFSPKSPDKAHLNLHINSLELGDSAVYFCASNLGGKGTEAFFGQGTRLTVV.

This clonotype was picked up many times. V and J are TRBV6-1 and TRBJ2-2; D gene ambiguous. With 2 bases removed from V and 5 bases from J, the gap between germline ends came to 12 bases. The CDR3 has 15 residues. Germline loops: CDR1 MNHNS, CDR2 SASEGT. The CDR3 loop reads CASSESIGPTGELFF. The CDR3 DNA reads TGTGCCAGCAGTGAAAGTATCGGTCCAACCGGGGAGCTGTTTTTT.

This clonotype was counted many times. The genes are TRBV12-3 or TRBV12-4 and TRBJ1-3; D is unclear. Trimming took off 5 bases at V and 0 bases at J, with 14 bases between the two ends. CDR3 length equals 16 residues. CDR3 DNA: TGTGCCAGCAGTCTATCTAAGGGATTCTCTGGAAACACCATATATTTT. Amino acid sequence: CASSLSKGFSGNTIYF.

This clonotype was recorded many times. This chain uses TRBV5-6 with TRBJ2-7, with TRBD2 identical over 8 bases. The CDR3 totals 14 residues. After removal of 2 bases from V and 5 bases from J, the junction contained 6 bases not matched to a gene. CDR1 is SGHDT and CDR2 is YYEEEE in the germline V gene. The CDR3 region has the DNA TGTGCCAGCAGCTTAGCGGGAGACGGGAACGAGCAGTACTTC. This sequence encodes CASSLAGDGNEQYF. Drawing the rest from reference TRBV5-6 and TRBJ2-7, the complete variable domain is DAGVTQSPTHLIKTRGQQVTLRCSPKSGHDTVSWYQQALGQGPQFIFQYYEEEERQRGNFPDRFSGHQFPNYSSELNVNALLLGDSALYLCASSLAGDGNEQYFGPGTRLTVT.

The chain has TRBV5-6 and TRBJ1-5, with a possible D match to TRBD1 (6 bases). V was clipped by 1 base and J by 6 bases, with 14 bases between them. In germline, CDR1 is SGHDT, CDR2 YYEEEE. The CDR3 has 15 amino acids. Written as DNA, the CDR3 is TGTGCCAGCAGCTTGTCGGGGGGCGCCGGTCAGCCCCAGCATTTT. As protein: CASSLSGGAGQPQHF.

The table lists this clonotype with a few counts. V gene TRBV15 combines with J gene TRBJ1-3; D remains ambiguous. The germline gives CDR1 LNHNV, CDR2 YYDKDF (reference sequence). V was pared by 9 bases and J by 0 bases, with 15 bases between. CDR3 length equals 15 residues. This chain's CDR3 is CATDDGRISGNTIYF. The CDR3 nucleotides are TGTGCCACAGATGACGGACGGATCTCTGGAAACACCATATATTTT.

This clonotype was seen more than once but under ten times. The chain joins TRBV7-2 to TRBJ2-7; 7 bases match TRBD2. Germline trimming cut 5 bases from V and 13 bases from J; bases unmatched to any gene: 8. Germline CDR1 reads SGHTA; CDR2 reads FQGNSA. The CDR3 totals 11 residues. The CDR3 DNA follows: TGTGCCAGCAGCGGCCGGGACTATCTATACTTC. This codes for CASSGRDYLYF.

V is TRBV7-9 and J is TRBJ1-4, with D uncertain. This CDR3 has 13 amino acids. The ends were cut back, 8 bases at V and 7 bases at J, with 14 bases in the middle. Germline V lookup: CDR1 SEHNR, CDR2 FQNEAQ (reference sequence). The chain's CDR3 is CASLQREGEKLFF. As DNA, the CDR3 is TGTGCCAGCCTCCAGAGGGAGGGTGAAAAACTGTTTTTT.

This clonotype has at least ten counts. V is TRBV15 and J is TRBJ1-1; D gene ambiguous. Germline loops: CDR1 LNHNV, CDR2 YYDKDF (reference sequence). The CDR3 loop spans 12 amino acids. The ends were cut back, 2 bases at V and 0 bases at J, with 1 base in the middle. The CDR3 DNA is TGTGCCACCAGCAGAATGAACACTGAAGCTTTCTTT. As protein: CATSRMNTEAFF. Supplemented by reference TRBV15 and TRBJ1-1, the full variable domain reads DAMVIQNPRYQVTQFGKPVTLSCSQTLNHNVMYWYQQKSSQAPKLLFHYYDKDFNNEADTPDNFQSRRPNTSFCFLDIRSPGLGDTAMYLCATSRMNTEAFFGQGTRLTVV.

There are many counts of this clonotype. CDR3 nucleotides: TGTGCCAGCAGCTTAGACAGGGGGCGTACTGAAGCTTTCTTT. Encoded protein: CASSLDRGRTEAFF. This chain links TRBV7-2 with TRBJ1-1; 9 bases map to TRBD1. The V gene end was trimmed by 1 base and the J gene end by 5 bases; junction bases not matched to a gene: 2. CDR3 length: 14 amino acids. Germline V CDR1 and CDR2: SGHTA, FQGNSA.

The CDR3 region is CASSQDLRGQPQHF. The DNA of the CDR3 is TGTGCCAGCAGCCAAGACCTCAGGGGGCAGCCCCAGCATTTT. V is TRBV3-1 and J is TRBJ1-5, with 7 bases lining up with TRBD1. After removal of 0 bases from V and 7 bases from J, the junction contained 3 bases not matched to a gene. Germline CDR1 reads LGHDT; CDR2 reads YNNKEL (reference sequence). The CDR3 is 14 amino acids.

This chain uses TRBV15 with TRBJ1-3, with D hard to call. V shed 0 bases and J shed 4 bases, with 10 bases lying between them. The CDR3 length is 15 residues. The germline V gene has CDR1 LNHNV and CDR2 YYDKDF (reference sequence). CDR3 residues: CATSREQNVGNTIYF. CDR3 nucleotides: TGTGCCACCAGCAGAGAACAAAACGTCGGAAACACCATATATTTT.

The chain recombines TRBV24-1 with TRBJ2-5; D tentatively fits TRBD1 or TRBD2 (5 bases each). Trimming stripped 4 bases from V and 4 bases from J, with 12 bases between. The length of the CDR3 is 14 residues. From germline, CDR1 is KGHDR and CDR2 SFDVKD. In DNA, the CDR3 is TGTGCCACCAGTGACCCCCGGGACGTAGAGACCCAGTACTTC. As protein: CATSDPRDVETQYF.

This clonotype was counted at least ten times. The genes are TRBV12-3 or TRBV12-4 and TRBJ2-3; 12 nucleotides match TRBD2. The V segment lost 8 bases and the J segment 3 bases; nucleotides outside the gene matches: 9. This CDR3 is 16 amino acids long. CDR3 loop: CASGLAGGPETDTQYF. The CDR3 DNA is TGTGCCAGCGGGCTAGCGGGAGGGCCTGAGACAGATACGCAGTATTTT.